This T cell receptor beta chain stems from a study of regulatory T cells in long-lasting Graves disease. V lost 7 bases to trimming and J lost 0 bases, with 10 bases between them. This CDR3 comprises 14 residues. Building the TCR beta libraries relied on iRepertoire HTBI primers, and CDR3 regions underwent Arm-PCR. Original processing methods: Identified across the samples were approximately 60 TRBV segments and over twelve TRBJ segments. TCRdb re-called the multiplex PCR reads through MiXCR, storing one row per CDR3 protein. For this entry, the V and J calls and clone size follow TCRdb and not the study's own pipeline. Of about 240,000 distinct CDR3 sequences in the sample, 20% were seen once. Time point noted: newly diagnosed GD, antithyroid drugs for less than 3 months. Making the TCR library involved RNA that had been extracted from PBMCs. This clonotype was counted ten times or more. Its matching antigen is unknown.

Study-wide points: Persistent patients shared more public clonotypes (about 2,700) than newly diagnosed patients (about 1,000). TRBV28, TRBJ1-2 and TRBJ2-5 were favored in persistent disease.

This TCR derives from a female donor with Graves disease. The chain uses TRBV12-3 or TRBV12-4 and TRBJ2-1; unclear D gene. The sample consisted of peripheral blood mononuclear cells (PBMCs), taken at new diagnosis, from a patient treated with antithyroid drugs. CDR3: CASTSLPSYNEQFF. The CDR3 coding sequence is TGTGCCAGCACCTCGCTCCCCTCCTACAATGAGCAGTTCTTC.